Below are 11 T cell receptor beta chains sequenced from a single sample in a study of blood T cell repertoires in COVID-19 (dated by TCRdb to the early 2020s). The method was the immunoSEQ multiplex PCR assay. TCRdb took this table from immuneACCESS and kept in-frame rearrangements with V and J called. Such tables lack part of the clones; where checked against another copy, unresolved V genes explain under half of the gap, and the rest is unexplained. The sample table shows 250,000 to 300,000 clones, and about nine tenths are seen once. The top ten constitute around 11% of the sample. Sequencing was carried out using peripheral blood. These TCRs come from a woman in her 30s with COVID-19, enrolled during active disease.

This clone came up once. The chain is built from TRBV6-5 and TRBJ2-3; 7 nucleotides agree with TRBD2. This CDR3 comprises 16 residues. From germline, CDR1 is MNHEY and CDR2 SVGAGI. With 2 bases clipped from V and 2 bases from J, the junction kept 7 bases outside the gene matches. In nucleotides, the CDR3 is TGTGCCAGCAGTTACCGATCAGCGGGGAACACAGATACGCAGTATTTT. Protein: CASSYRSAGNTDTQYF.

The chain uses TRBV18 and TRBJ1-1, with TRBD1 identical over 8 bases. The CDR3 totals 13 residues. V lost 3 bases and J lost 7; bases outside the gene matches: 4. The germline gives CDR1 KGHSH, CDR2 LQKENI. Here the CDR3 DNA reads TGTGCCAGCTCACCCGGACAGGGTCTTGAAGCTTTCTTT. This sequence encodes CASSPGQGLEAFF.

V and J are TRBV2 and TRBJ2-6, with 8 bases that match TRBD1. Germline V gene data show CDR1 as SNHLY and CDR2 as FYNNEI. Trimming cost V 7 bases and J 1 base; bases outside gene matches: 3. CDR3 length: 15 amino acids. The CDR3 loop reads CASKTGGSGANVLTF. In DNA, the CDR3 is TGTGCCAGCAAAACAGGGGGATCTGGGGCCAACGTCCTGACTTTC.

The J gene is TRBJ1-4, the V gene TRBV11-3; 9 positions match TRBD1. V lost 0 bases, J lost 2 bases, and 4 bases stayed unmatched. The CDR3 is 17 residues long. From germline, CDR1 is SGHNT and CDR2 YENEEA. The CDR3 DNA sequence: TGTGCCAGCAGCTTAGACGGGACAGGGCCGACTAATGAAAAACTGTTTTTT. Translation: CASSLDGTGPTNEKLFF.

V and J are TRBV4-1 and TRBJ2-5; 7 bases match TRBD2. V gave up 2 bases and J gave up 1 base; unmatched junction bases: 7. The V gene's germline CDR1 is MGHRA and CDR2 YSYEKL. The CDR3 spans 16 residues. For the CDR3, the DNA is TGCGCCAGCAGCCAAAGCGGGGCCCCTTCCCAAGAGACCCAGTACTTC. It encodes CASSQSGAPSQETQYF.

V is TRBV3-1 (or the pseudogene TRBV3-2) and J is TRBJ2-1; 8 nucleotides line up with TRBD2. After removal of 3 bases from V and 12 bases from J, the junction contained 10 bases not matched to a gene. Germline V gives CDR1 LGHDT, CDR2 YNNKEL (reference sequence). The CDR3 is made up of 14 amino acids. The CDR3 DNA is TGTGCCAGCAGCCAGCCGACCCGGGGGGGGGCGCAGTTCTTC. Residues: CASSQPTRGGAQFF.

The chain couples TRBV19 to TRBJ2-7; the match to TRBD2 covers 7 bases. Germline CDR1 LNHDA, CDR2 SQIVND (reference sequence). The CDR3 extends over 13 amino acids. The junction had 2 bases not matched to a gene; V was cut back by 3 bases and J by 3 bases. The CDR3 sequence is CASSIGLVYEQYF. CDR3 bases: TGTGCCAGTAGTATTGGACTAGTCTACGAGCAGTACTTC.

J is TRBJ2-7 and V is TRBV12-3 or TRBV12-4; D is unclear. The CDR3 length is 10 residues. Trimming took off 6 bases at V and 6 bases at J, with 6 bases between the two ends. This chain's CDR3 is CASSLPEQYF. In DNA, the CDR3 is TGTGCCAGCAGCCTTCCCGAGCAGTACTTC.

A single count supports this clone. V and J are TRBV14 and TRBJ1-1; maybe TRBD1 (6 bases). The CDR3 runs to 12 residues. Germline lookup yields CDR1 SGHDN and CDR2 FVKESK. V lost 6 bases and J 7 bases, leaving 12 bases between the germline ends. The CDR3 is CASSRDTLEAFF. CDR3 nucleotides: TGTGCCAGCAGTCGGGACACCCTTGAAGCTTTCTTT.

J is TRBJ2-2 and V is TRBV19; 9 bases are a match to TRBD1. J lost 0 bases, V lost 8 bases, and 4 bases had no gene match. CDR1 and CDR2 from the germline V gene are LNHDA and SQIVND (reference sequence). The CDR3 extends over 15 amino acids. This CDR3 reads CASQGTGTNTGELFF. The CDR3 bases are TGTGCCAGTCAGGGGACAGGGACGAACACCGGGGAGCTGTTTTTT.

J is TRBJ1-6 and V is TRBV4-3, with a weak D call TRBD1 (6 bases). The CDR3 contains 15 residues. Trimming pared 0 bases from V and 7 bases from J, leaving 10 bases between. Germline V CDR1 and CDR2: LGHNA, YSLEER. The CDR3 protein is CASSQDSDRNSPLHF. The CDR3 DNA reads as TGCGCCAGCAGCCAAGATAGTGACAGGAATTCACCCCTCCACTTT.